This T cell receptor beta chain was captured in a study of cytomegalovirus exposure and HLA in healthy donors. Study-wide results and caveats: Later analysis showed most CMV-associated TCR beta chains appearing HLA-restricted. Reportedly, fewer N-insertions than the approximately 690-donor mean appeared in an Asian-associated ancestry cluster in a later analysis.

Germline trimming cut 3 bases from V and 5 bases from J; bases unmatched to any gene: 3. Germline values: CDR1 LNHNV, CDR2 YYDKDF (reference sequence). There are 13 residues in the CDR3. With 60 Vbeta and 13 Jbeta primers, the PCR was carried out. The protocol was immunoSEQ multiplex PCR, while the TCRdb copy is restricted to in-frame clones and leaves out a portion. The sample records more than 130,000 clones, approximately 80% being singletons. Note on this clone: What it binds is not known.

This TCR came from a male donor in good health and CMV-seronegative. The sequencing sample was made of PBMCs. The chain carries TRBV15 and TRBJ2-7; 8 positions agree with TRBD1. This CDR3 reads CATSRDRDHEQYF. The CDR3 DNA is TGTGCCACCAGCAGGGACAGGGACCACGAGCAGTACTTC.